This T cell receptor beta chain was captured in a study of CD8 T cells in ankylosing spondylitis. Findings of the study overall: Prior work had noted some motif variants in reactive arthritis blood and synovial fluid. Matched ankylosing spondylitis synovial fluid reportedly showed significant enrichment of disease-linked clones. Blood of patients with ankylosing spondylitis appeared to be characterized by a TCR beta motif of fewer than 10 highly homologous variants.

Of note for this clonotype: Its antigen is undetermined.

One entry per CDR3 protein, called by TCRdb with MiXCR from the 5' RACE reads. The sample carries fewer than 500,000 distinct CDR3 sequences, 25% to 30% recorded once. Per germline, CDR1 SQVTM and CDR2 ANQGSEA. V was cut by 6 bases and J by 0 bases, with 11 bases left in between. This CDR3 is 13 amino acids long. This chain uses TRBV29-1 with TRBJ1-1; D is uncertain. The receptor's source is a male donor with ankylosing spondylitis. The specimen was blood, either unsorted or a sorted T cell fraction (not recorded which). CDR3 in amino acids: CSVQRTLNTEAFF. For the CDR3, the DNA is TGCAGCGTCCAGCGAACCTTGAACACTGAAGCTTTCTTT.